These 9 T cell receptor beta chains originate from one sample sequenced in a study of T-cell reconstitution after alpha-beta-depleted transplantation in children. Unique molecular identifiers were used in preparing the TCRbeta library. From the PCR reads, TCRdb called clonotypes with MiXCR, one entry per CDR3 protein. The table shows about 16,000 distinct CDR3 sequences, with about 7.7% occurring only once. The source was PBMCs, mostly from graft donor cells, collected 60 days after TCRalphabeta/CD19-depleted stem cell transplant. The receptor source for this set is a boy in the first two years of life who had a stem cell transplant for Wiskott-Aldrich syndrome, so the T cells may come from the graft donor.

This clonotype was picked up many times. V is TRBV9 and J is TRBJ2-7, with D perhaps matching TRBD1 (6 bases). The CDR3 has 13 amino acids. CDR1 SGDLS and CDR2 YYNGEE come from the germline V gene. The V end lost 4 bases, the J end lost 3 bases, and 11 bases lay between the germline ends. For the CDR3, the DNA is TGTGCCAGCAGCCCACAGGGAGACTACGAGCAGTACTTC. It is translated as CASSPQGDYEQYF. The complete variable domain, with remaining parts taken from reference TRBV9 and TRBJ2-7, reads DSGVTQTPKHLITATGQRVTLRCSPRSGDLSVYWYQQSLDQGLQFLIQYYNGEERAKGNILERFSAQQFPDLHSELNLSSLELGDSALYFCASSPQGDYEQYFGPGTRLTVT.

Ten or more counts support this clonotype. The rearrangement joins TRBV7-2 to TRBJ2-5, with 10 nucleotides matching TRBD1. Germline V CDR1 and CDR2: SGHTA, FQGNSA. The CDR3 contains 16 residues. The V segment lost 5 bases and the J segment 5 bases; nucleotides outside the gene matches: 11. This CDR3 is CASSPRTGGNRETQYF. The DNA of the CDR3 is TGTGCCAGCAGCCCGCGGACAGGGGGGAATCGGGAGACCCAGTACTTC.

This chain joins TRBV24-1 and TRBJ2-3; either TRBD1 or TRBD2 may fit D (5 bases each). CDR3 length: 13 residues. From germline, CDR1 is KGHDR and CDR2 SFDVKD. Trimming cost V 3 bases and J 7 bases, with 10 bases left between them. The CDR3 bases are TGTGCCACCAGTGATAGCAGGGAGAATACGCAGTATTTT. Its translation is CATSDSRENTQYF.

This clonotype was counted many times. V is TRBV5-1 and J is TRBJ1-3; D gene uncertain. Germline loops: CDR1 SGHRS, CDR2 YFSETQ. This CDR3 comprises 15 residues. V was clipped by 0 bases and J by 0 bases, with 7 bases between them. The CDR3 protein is CASSLAGSSGNTIYF. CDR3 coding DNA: TGCGCCAGCAGCTTGGCCGGCTCCTCTGGAAACACCATATATTTT.

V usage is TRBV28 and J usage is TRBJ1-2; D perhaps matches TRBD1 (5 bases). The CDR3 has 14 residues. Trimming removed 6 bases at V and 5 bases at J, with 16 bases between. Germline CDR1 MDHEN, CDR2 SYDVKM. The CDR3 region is CASRGLRGFYGYTF. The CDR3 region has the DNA TGTGCCAGCAGGGGGCTTAGGGGCTTTTATGGCTACACCTTC.

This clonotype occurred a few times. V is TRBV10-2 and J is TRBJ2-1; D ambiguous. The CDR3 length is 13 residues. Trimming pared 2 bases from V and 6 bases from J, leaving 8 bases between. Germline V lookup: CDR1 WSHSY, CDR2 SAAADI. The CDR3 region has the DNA TGCGCCAGCAGTGAGACCCGAGGCAATGAGCAGTTCTTC. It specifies CASSETRGNEQFF.

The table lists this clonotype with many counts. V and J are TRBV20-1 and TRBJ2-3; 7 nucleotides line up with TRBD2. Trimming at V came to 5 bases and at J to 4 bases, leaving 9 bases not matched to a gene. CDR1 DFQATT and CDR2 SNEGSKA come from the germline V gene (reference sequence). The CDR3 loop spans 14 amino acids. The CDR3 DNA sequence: TGCAGTGCTCCAAAGGCGGGGAGGGCAGATACGCAGTATTTT. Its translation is CSAPKAGRADTQYF.

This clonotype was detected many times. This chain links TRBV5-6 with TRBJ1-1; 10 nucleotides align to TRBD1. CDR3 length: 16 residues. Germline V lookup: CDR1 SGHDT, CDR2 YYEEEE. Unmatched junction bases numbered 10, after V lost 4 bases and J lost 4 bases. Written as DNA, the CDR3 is TGTGCCAGCAGCCCGCCGGGACAGGGGATTGGCACTGAAGCTTTCTTT. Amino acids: CASSPPGQGIGTEAFF.

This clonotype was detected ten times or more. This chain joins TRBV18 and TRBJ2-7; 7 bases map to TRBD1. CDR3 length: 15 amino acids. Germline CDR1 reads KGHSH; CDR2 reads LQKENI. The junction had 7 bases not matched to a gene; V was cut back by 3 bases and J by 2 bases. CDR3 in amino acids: CASSPPLTGAYEQYF. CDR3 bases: TGTGCCAGCTCACCTCCTTTAACAGGGGCCTACGAGCAGTACTTC.